This TCR beta chain is from a study of breast tumors, draining lymph nodes, adjacent tissues. This clonotype was detected many times. Its antigen is unidentified. Axillary draining lymph nodes of breast cancer patients supplied the node samples. Each CDR3 protein gets one entry after TCRdb re-called the multiplex PCR reads with MiXCR. The table records fewer than 150,000 distinct CDR3 sequences, approximately 22% of them present only once. Trimming pared 1 base from V and 1 base from J, leaving 6 bases between. Germline CDR1 is DFQATT and CDR2 is SNEGSKA (reference sequence). The CDR3 is 13 residues long. Study-wide findings and caveats: Findings are consistent with lymph node origin and intratumoral expansion of most tumor T cells. Tumor TCR diversity was below lymph nodes but above nontumor tissue.

The clonotype comes from a female donor with breast cancer. Some clones in this sample may be carry-over from other donors' samples. The sequenced sample consisted of axillary lymph node tissue. The chain has TRBV20-1 and TRBJ2-3; weak D call: TRBD2 (6 bases). The CDR3 loop is CSARAGGTDTQYF. The CDR3 DNA follows: TGCAGTGCTAGAGCGGGAGGCACAGATACGCAGTATTTT.